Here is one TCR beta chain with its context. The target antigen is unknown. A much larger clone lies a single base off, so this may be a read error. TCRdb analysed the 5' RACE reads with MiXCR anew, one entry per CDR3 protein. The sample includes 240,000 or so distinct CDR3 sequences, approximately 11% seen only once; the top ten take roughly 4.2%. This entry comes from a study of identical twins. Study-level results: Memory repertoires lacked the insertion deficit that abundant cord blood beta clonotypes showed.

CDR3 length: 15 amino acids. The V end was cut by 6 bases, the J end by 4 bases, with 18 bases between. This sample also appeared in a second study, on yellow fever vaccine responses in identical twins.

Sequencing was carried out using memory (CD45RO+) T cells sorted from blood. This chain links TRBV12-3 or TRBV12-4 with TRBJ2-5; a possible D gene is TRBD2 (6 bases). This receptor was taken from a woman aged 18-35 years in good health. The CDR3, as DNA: TGTGCCAGCAGCGTCCCGTCCGGGAGTGGAGAGACCCAGTACTTC. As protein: CASSVPSGSGETQYF.